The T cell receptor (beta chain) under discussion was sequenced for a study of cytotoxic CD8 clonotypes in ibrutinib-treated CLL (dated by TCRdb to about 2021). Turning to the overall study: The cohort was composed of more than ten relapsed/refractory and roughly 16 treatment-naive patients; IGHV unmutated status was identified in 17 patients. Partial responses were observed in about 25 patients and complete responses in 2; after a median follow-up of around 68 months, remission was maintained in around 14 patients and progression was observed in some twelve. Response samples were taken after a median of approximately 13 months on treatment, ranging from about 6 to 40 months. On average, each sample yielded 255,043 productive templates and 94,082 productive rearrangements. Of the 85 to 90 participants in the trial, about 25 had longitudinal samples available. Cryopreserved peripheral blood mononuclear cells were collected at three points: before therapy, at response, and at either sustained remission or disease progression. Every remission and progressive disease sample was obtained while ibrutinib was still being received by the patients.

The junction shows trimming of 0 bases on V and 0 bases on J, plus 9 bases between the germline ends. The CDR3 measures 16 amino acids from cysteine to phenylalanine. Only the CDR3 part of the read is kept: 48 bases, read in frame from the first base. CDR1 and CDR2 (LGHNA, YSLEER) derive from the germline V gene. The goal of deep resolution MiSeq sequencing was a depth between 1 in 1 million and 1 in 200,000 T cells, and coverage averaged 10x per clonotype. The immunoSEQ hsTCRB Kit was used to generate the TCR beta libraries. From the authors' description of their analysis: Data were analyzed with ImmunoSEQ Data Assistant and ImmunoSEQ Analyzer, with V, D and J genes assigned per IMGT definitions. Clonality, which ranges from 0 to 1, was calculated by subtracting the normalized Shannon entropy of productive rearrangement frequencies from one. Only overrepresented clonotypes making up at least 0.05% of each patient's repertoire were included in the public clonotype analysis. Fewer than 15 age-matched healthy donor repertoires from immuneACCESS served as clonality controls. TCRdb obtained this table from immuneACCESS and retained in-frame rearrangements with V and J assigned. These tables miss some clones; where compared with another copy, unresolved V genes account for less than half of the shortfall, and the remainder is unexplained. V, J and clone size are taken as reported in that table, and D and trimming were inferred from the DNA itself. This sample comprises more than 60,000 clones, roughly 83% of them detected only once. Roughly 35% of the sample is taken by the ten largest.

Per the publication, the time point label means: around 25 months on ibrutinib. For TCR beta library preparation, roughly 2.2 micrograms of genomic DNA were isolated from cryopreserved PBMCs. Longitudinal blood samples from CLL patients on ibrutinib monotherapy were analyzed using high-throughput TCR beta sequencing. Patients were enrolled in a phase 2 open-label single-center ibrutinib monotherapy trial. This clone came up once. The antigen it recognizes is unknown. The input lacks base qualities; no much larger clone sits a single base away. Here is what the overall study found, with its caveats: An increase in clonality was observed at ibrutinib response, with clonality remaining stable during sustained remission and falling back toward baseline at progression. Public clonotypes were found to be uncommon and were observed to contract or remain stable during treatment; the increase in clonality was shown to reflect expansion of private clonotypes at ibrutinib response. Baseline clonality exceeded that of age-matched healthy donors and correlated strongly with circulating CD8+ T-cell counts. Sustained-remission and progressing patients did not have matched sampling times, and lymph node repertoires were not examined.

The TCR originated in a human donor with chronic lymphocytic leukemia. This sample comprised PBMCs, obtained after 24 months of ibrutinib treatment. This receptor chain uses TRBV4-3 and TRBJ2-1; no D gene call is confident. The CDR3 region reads CASSQEQASSYNEQFF. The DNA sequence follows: TGCGCCAGCAGCCAAGAACAAGCGAGCTCCTACAATGAGCAGTTCTTC.